This T cell receptor beta chain is drawn from a study of cytomegalovirus exposure and HLA in healthy donors (dated by TCRdb to 2017 to 2019). A note on the overall study: A later analysis indicated that the 95 to 150 validation repertoires were generated on the platform also employed for the 700 or so repertoires of the first cohort. The study was designed to test whether signatures of past pathogen exposure could be identified by cataloging public T cell receptors. In addition to the first cohort of approximately 650 subjects, a separate validation cohort of approximately 120 different subjects was used. To predict cytomegalovirus infection status, the study combined high-throughput TCR immunosequencing, statistical association of individual TCRs with disease status, and machine learning. Overall study results and their limits: Subsequent analysis determined that TCRs grouped into clusters in the first cohort also showed a tendency toward co-occurrence across the 120 or so validation repertoires, and 94% of cluster scores exceeded 0. In vitro tests confirmed that a few of the cytomegalovirus-associated TCR beta chains recognize cytomegalovirus antigens. The study gave a list of about 160 TCR beta chains associated with cytomegalovirus. While some public TCRs were present in many individuals, most TCR sequences turned up only very rarely across donors. The validation cohort had no HLA typing available for a later analysis, so co-occurrence within that cohort was assessed over all 120 or so repertoires. The classifier was reported to diagnose cytomegalovirus status with high specificity and sensitivity in both the original cohort and the validation cohort. The authors suggested that the approach could potentially be generalized to other disease states and immunological phenotypes.

Regarding this clone: The specificity of this receptor is unknown. The sample holds no much larger clone one base away, and base qualities are not on file.

The donors belonged to the validation cohort of approximately 130 subjects, which was separate from the roughly 700-subject first cohort. The library was built by means of the immunoSEQ multiplex PCR assay. Processing in the source paper ran as follows. To diagnose cytomegalovirus status from the catalog of TCR beta chain sequences, a statistical classification framework was built. In its TCRdb copy, this immuneACCESS table keeps in-frame sequences only and misses some clones. Where compared with another copy, unresolved V genes explain less than half of these, and the others have no known cause. That table gives V, J and clone size, and the DNA gave D and trimming. The sample table shows hundreds of thousands of clones, and roughly 90% are seen once. The ten largest clones capture about 0.86% of the sample. The germline V gene encodes CDR1 PRHDT and CDR2 FYEKMQ (reference sequence). CDR3 length: 12 amino acids, cysteine to phenylalanine. Only CDR3 DNA remains: 36 bases, in frame from the first base. Here V drops 8 bases and J drops 5 bases, and the junction holds 4 bases not matched to any gene.

The receptor was derived from a woman aged 18-30 years in good health and CMV-seronegative. The sample comprised PBMCs. This sequence uses TRBV13 and TRBJ2-3, and 7 junctional nucleotides match TRBD2. The sequenced DNA: TGTGCCAGCTTTAGGACTAGAGATACGCAGTATTTT. This sequence encodes CASFRTRDTQYF.